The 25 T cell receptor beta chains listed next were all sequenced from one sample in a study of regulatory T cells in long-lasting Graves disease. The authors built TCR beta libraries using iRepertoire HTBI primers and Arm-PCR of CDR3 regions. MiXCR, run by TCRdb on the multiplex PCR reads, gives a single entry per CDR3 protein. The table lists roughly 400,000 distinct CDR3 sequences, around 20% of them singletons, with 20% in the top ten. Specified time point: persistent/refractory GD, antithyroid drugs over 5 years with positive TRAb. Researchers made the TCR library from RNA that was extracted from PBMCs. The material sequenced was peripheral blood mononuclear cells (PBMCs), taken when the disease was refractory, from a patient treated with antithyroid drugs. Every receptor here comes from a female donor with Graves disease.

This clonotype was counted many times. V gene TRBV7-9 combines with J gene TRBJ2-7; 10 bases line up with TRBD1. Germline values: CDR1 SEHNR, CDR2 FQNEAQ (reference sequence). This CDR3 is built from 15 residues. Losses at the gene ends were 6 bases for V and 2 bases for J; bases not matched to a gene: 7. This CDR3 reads CASSPAGTGAYEQYF. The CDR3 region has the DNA TGTGCCAGCAGTCCCGCCGGGACAGGGGCCTACGAGCAGTACTTC.

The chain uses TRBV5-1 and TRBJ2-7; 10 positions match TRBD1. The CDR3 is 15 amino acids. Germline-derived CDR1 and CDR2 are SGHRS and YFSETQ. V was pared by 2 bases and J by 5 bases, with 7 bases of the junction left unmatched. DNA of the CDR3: TGCGCCAGCAGCTTTCGACAGGGGGCTGTGAACGAGCAGTACTTC. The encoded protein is CASSFRQGAVNEQYF. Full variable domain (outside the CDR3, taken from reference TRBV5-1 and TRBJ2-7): KAGVTQTPRYLIKTRGQQVTLSCSPISGHRSVSWYQQTPGQGLQFLFEYFSETQRNKGNFPGRFSGRQFSNSRSEMNVSTLELGDSALYLCASSFRQGAVNEQYFGPGTRLTVT.

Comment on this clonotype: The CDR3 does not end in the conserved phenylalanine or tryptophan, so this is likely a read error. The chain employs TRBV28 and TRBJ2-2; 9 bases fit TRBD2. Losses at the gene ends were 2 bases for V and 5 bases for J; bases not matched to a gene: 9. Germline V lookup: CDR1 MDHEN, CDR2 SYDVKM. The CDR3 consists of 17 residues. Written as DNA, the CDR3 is TGTGCCAGCAGTTTACTTGTGCTAGCGGGAAAGACCGGGGAGCTGTTTCTT. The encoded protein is CASSLLVLAGKTGELFL.

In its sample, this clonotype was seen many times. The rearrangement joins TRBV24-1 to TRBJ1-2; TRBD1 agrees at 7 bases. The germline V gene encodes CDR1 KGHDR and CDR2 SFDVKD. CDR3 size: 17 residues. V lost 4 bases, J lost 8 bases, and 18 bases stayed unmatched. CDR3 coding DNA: TGTGCCACCAGTGACCGAGGACAGGACCAAGAACTTCGGGGCTACACCTTC. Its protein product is CATSDRGQDQELRGYTF.

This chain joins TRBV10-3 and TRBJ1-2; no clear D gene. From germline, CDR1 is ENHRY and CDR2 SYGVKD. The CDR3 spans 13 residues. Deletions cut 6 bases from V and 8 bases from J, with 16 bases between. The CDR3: CAISRRSVAGYTF. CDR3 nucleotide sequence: TGTGCCATCAGCCGGAGGTCAGTTGCGGGCTACACCTTC.

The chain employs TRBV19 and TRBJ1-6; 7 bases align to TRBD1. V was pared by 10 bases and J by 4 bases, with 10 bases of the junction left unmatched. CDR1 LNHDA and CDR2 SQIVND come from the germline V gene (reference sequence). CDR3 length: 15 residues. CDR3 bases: TGTGCCACAAACACAGGGGATCTGTATAATTCACCCCTCCACTTT. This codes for CATNTGDLYNSPLHF.

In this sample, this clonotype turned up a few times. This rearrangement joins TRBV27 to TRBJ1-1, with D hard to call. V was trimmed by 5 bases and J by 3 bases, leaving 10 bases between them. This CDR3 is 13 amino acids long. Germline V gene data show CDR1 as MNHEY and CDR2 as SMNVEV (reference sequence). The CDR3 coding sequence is TGTGCCAGCAGTCTTTCCCCATACACTGAAGCTTTCTTT. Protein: CASSLSPYTEAFF.

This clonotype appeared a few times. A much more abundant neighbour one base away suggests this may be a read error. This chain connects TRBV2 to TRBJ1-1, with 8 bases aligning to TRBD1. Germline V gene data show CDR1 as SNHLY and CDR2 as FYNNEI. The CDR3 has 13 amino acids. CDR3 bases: TGTGCCAGCAGGACAGGGGTGAACACTGGAGCTTTCTTT. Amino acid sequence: CASRTGVNTGAFF.

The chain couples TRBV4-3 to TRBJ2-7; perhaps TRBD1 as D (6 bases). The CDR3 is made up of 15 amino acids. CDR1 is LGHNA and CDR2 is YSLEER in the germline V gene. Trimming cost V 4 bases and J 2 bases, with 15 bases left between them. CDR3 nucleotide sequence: TGCGCCAGCAGCCTCTCAGGGGCTGGAACCTACGAGCAGTACTTC. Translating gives CASSLSGAGTYEQYF.

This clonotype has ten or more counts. Here the CDR3 reads CASSSQRWGTEAFF. The CDR3 DNA follows: TGTGCCAGCAGTTCCCAGAGGTGGGGTACTGAAGCTTTCTTT. This chain links TRBV12-3 or TRBV12-4 with TRBJ1-1; no clear D. V lost 4 bases and J lost 5, with 14 bases in between. The CDR3 runs to 14 residues.

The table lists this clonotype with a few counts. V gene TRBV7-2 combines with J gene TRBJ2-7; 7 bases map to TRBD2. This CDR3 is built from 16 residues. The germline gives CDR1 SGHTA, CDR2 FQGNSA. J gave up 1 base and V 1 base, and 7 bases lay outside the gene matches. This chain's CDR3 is CASSLGPSGLSYEQYF. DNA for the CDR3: TGTGCCAGCAGCTTAGGTCCTAGCGGTCTTTCCTACGAGCAGTACTTC.

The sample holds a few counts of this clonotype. As DNA, the CDR3 is TGTGCCAGCAGTTTAGGGGACTTGCGAAGGGGAGAGACCCAGTACTTC. Translated, it gives CASSLGDLRRGETQYF. The chain uses TRBV6-2 or TRBV6-3 and TRBJ2-5; possibly TRBD2 for D (6 bases). CDR3 size: 16 residues. The V gene lost 4 bases and the J gene lost 4 bases, with 19 bases spanning the gap. Per germline, CDR1 MNHEY and CDR2 SVGEGT.

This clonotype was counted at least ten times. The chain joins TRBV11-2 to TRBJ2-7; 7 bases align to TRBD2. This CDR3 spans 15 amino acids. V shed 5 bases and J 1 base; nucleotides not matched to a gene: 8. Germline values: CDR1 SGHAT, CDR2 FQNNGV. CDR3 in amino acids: CASSEGLGSSYEQYF. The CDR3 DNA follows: TGTGCCAGCAGCGAAGGACTAGGCAGTTCCTACGAGCAGTACTTC.

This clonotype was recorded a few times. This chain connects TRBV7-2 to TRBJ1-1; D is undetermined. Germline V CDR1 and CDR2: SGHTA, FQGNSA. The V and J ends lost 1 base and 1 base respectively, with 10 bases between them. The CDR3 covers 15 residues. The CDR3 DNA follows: TGTGCCAGCAGCTTAGGTGGGGTCCGGAACACTGAAGCTTTCTTT. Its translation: CASSLGGVRNTEAFF.

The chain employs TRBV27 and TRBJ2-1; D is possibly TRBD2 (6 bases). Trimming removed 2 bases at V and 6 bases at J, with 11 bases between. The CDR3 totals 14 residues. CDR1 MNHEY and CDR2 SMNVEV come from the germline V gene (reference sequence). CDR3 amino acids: CASSLLGGVNEQFF. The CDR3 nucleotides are TGTGCCAGCAGTTTACTAGGAGGGGTCAATGAGCAGTTCTTC.

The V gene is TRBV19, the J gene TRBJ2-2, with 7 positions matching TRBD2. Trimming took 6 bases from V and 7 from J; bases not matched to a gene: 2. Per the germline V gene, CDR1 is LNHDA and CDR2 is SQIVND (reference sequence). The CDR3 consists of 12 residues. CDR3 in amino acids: CASSREVGELFF. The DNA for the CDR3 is TGTGCCAGTAGCCGGGAGGTCGGGGAGCTGTTTTTT.

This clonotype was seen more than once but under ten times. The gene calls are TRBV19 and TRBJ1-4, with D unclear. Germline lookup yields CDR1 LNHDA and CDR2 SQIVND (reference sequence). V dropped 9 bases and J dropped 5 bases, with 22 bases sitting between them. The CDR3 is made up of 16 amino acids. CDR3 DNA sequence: TGTGCCAGCGCCTATACACTTGACTCTGGGAATGAAAAACTGTTTTTT. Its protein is CASAYTLDSGNEKLFF.

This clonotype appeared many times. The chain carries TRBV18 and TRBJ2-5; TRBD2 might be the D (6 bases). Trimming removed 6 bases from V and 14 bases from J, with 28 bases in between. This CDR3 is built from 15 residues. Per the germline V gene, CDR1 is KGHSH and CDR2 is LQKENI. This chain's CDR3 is CASSPTAGTQERKYF. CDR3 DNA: TGTGCCAGCTCTCCAACGGCCGGGACTCAGGAACGAAAATACTTC.

This CDR3 reads CASSLGTGVVPPGNIQYF. DNA of the CDR3: TGTGCCAGCTCACTTGGGACAGGGGTCGTACCTCCGGGCAACATTCAGTACTTC. This sequence joins TRBV18 and TRBJ2-4; 10 bases map to TRBD1. V shed 4 bases, J shed 7 bases, and the junction held 16 bases outside the gene matches. Germline loops: CDR1 KGHSH, CDR2 LQKENI. CDR3 length: 18 residues. The variable domain in full, completed from reference TRBV18 and TRBJ2-4, reads NAGVMQNPRHLVRRRGQEARLRCSPMKGHSHVYWYRQLPEEGLKFMVYLQKENIIDESGMPKERFSAEFPKEGPSILRIQQVVRGDSAAYFCASSLGTGVVPPGNIQYFGAGTRLSVL.

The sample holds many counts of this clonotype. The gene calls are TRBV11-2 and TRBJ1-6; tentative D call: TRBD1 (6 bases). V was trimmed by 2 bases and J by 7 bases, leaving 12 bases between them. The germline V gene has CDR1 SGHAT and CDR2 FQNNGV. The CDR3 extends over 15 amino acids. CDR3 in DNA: TGTGCCAGCAGCTTATCGGACAGCAGGAATTCACCCCTCCACTTT. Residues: CASSLSDSRNSPLHF.

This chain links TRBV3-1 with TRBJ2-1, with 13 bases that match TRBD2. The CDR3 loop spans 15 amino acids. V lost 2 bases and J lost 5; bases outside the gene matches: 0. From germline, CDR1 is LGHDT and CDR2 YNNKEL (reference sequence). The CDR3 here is CASSQTSGRDNEQFF. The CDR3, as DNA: TGTGCCAGCAGCCAAACTAGCGGGAGGGACAATGAGCAGTTCTTC.

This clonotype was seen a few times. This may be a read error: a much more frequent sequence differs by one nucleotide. CDR3 sequence reads: CASSDGGSKNIQYF. The CDR3 nucleotides are TGTGCCAGCAGTGACGGAGGCTCCAAAAACATTCAGTACTTC. V and J are TRBV27 and TRBJ2-4; TRBD2 is a possible D gene (5 bases). The CDR3 runs 14 residues. In germline, CDR1 is MNHEY, CDR2 SMNVEV (reference sequence). V was shortened by 5 bases and J by 2 bases, with 10 bases between the two germline ends.

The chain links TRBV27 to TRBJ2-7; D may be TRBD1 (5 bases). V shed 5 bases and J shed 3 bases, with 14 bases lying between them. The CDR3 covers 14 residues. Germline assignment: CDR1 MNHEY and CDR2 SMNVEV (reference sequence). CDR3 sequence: CASSRDSQFYEQYF. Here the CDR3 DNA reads TGTGCCAGCAGTAGAGACAGTCAGTTCTACGAGCAGTACTTC.

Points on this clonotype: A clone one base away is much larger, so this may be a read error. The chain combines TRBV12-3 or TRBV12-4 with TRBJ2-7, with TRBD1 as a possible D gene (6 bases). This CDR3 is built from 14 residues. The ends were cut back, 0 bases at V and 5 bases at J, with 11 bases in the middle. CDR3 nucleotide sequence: TGTGCCAGCAGTTTAGCGGGCCCAGGGGACGAGCAGTACTTC. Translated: CASSLAGPGDEQYF.

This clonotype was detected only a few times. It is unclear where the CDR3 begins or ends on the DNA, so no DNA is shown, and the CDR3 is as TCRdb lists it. The CDR3 loop reads CASSFYICSASWARSSYEQYF. This chain joins TRBV11-2 and TRBJ2-7. The CDR3 adds up to 21 amino acids, both ends counted. Germline V gene lookup returns CDR1 SGHAT and CDR2 FQNNGV.